The 13 T cell receptor beta chains reported below all come from one sample, sequenced in a study of control samples from healthy donors and cancer patients. Clones were read by immunoSEQ multiplex PCR, and TCRdb kept only the in-frame ones, dropping some. The profile covers about 28,000 clones, with about nine tenths appearing a single time and approximately 12% taken by the ten largest. The specimen sequenced was PBMCs. These receptors came from a man in his forties or fifties with lung cancer.

The rearrangement uses TRBV12-3 or TRBV12-4 and TRBJ1-2, with TRBD1 identical over 7 bases. V lost 6 bases to trimming and J lost 7 bases; unmatched junction nucleotides: 8. The CDR3 spans 13 residues. The CDR3 DNA reads as TGTGCCAGCAGCCTTGACAGGGTAGGTGGCTACACCTTC. This sequence encodes CASSLDRVGGYTF.

V is TRBV12-5 and J is TRBJ1-1; D gene unclear. Germline lookup yields CDR1 LGHNT and CDR2 FRNRAP. Trimming removed 7 bases from V and 12 bases from J, with 9 bases in between. The CDR3 totals 9 residues. The DNA for the CDR3 is TGTGCTAGTGCCTTGACAACTTTCTTT. This codes for CASALTTFF.

The V gene is TRBV24-1, the J gene TRBJ2-7; maybe TRBD1 (7 bases). The CDR3 totals 12 residues. V lost 7 bases to trimming and J lost 7 bases, with 13 bases between them. Germline V gene sequence: CDR1 KGHDR, CDR2 SFDVKD. CDR3 residues: CATSRQGGEQYF. CDR3 bases: TGTGCCACCAGCAGACAGGGAGGAGAGCAGTACTTC.

The chain couples TRBV7-2 to TRBJ2-7; D possibly corresponds to TRBD2 (5 bases). V was clipped by 2 bases and J by 0 bases, with 11 bases between them. Germline CDR1 is SGHTA and CDR2 is FQGNSA. The CDR3 has 15 residues. Here the CDR3 reads CASSLKDWSSYEQYF. CDR3 coding DNA: TGTGCCAGCAGCTTAAAGGACTGGAGCTCCTACGAGCAGTACTTC. Using reference TRBV7-2 and TRBJ2-7 for the parts outside the CDR3, the full variable domain is GAGVSQSPSNKVTEKGKDVELRCDPISGHTALYWYRQSLGQGLEFLIYFQGNSAPDKSGLPSDRFSAERTGGSVSTLTIQRTQQEDSAVYLCASSLKDWSSYEQYFGPGTRLTVT.

The chain couples TRBV5-1 to TRBJ2-5; D possibly corresponds to TRBD1 (5 bases). V lost 3 bases, J lost 5 bases, and 14 bases lay in between. Looked up from germline, CDR1 is SGHRS and CDR2 is YFSETQ. This CDR3 has 14 residues. In nucleotides, the CDR3 is TGCGCCAGCAGCTCCGGAAGGGGCCGGGAGACCCAGTACTTC. Translated: CASSSGRGRETQYF.

The chain uses TRBV5-1 and TRBJ1-2, with D unclear. The ends were cut back, 3 bases at V and 2 bases at J, with 8 bases in the middle. Looked up from germline, CDR1 is SGHRS and CDR2 is YFSETQ. The length of the CDR3 is 13 residues. The CDR3 spells CASSSQQNYGYTF. The CDR3 nucleotides are TGCGCCAGCAGCTCACAGCAAAACTATGGCTACACCTTC.

The gene calls are TRBV9 and TRBJ2-1; D is ambiguous. Germline lookup yields CDR1 SGDLS and CDR2 YYNGEE. V was shortened by 0 bases and J by 6 bases, with 16 bases between the two germline ends. The CDR3 length is 16 residues. DNA for the CDR3: TGTGCCAGCAGCGTAGTTTGGGATAGTAACGGCAATGAGCAGTTCTTC. Its translation: CASSVVWDSNGNEQFF.

The chain combines TRBV5-4 with TRBJ2-1; D may match TRBD1 or TRBD2 (9 bases each). V lost 4 bases, J lost 4 bases, and 21 bases lay in between. This CDR3 has 17 residues. In germline, CDR1 is SGHNT, CDR2 YYREEE (reference sequence). CDR3 in amino acids: CASSPPPSGTGYNEQFF. CDR3 nucleotide sequence: TGTGCCAGCAGCCCCCCCCCTAGCGGGACAGGGTACAATGAGCAGTTCTTC.

This chain connects TRBV5-5 to TRBJ1-5, with D unresolved. Per germline, CDR1 SGHKS and CDR2 YYEKEE (reference sequence). Trimming pared 4 bases from V and 7 bases from J, leaving 12 bases between. The CDR3 totals 13 residues. The CDR3 bases are TGTGCCAGCAGCACCTCAGCCCCGCAGCCCCAGCATTTT. Translating gives CASSTSAPQPQHF.

The chain combines TRBV5-4 with TRBJ2-5; D gene unclear. Germline V gene lookup returns CDR1 SGHNT and CDR2 YYREEE (reference sequence). The CDR3 covers 14 residues. Trimming pared 0 bases from V and 2 bases from J, leaving 8 bases between. CDR3 nucleotide sequence: TGTGCCAGCAGCTTGGGCCTGGGGCAAGAGACCCAGTACTTC. It specifies CASSLGLGQETQYF.

J is TRBJ1-1 and V is TRBV9, with D perhaps TRBD1 (5 bases). Between the trimmed V and J ends, which lost 0 bases and 1 base, there was a span of 10 bases. The CDR3 length is 15 residues. Germline V gene lookup returns CDR1 SGDLS and CDR2 YYNGEE. CDR3 sequence (DNA): TGTGCCAGCAGCGTAGTCGGGGGTACGAACACTGAAGCTTTCTTT. As protein: CASSVVGGTNTEAFF.

The chain links TRBV25-1 to TRBJ1-4; 7 positions agree with TRBD1. The CDR3 is 15 residues long. Germline-derived CDR1 and CDR2 are MGHDK and SYGVNS. V lost 5 bases and J lost 3; bases outside the gene matches: 6. For the CDR3, the DNA is TGTGCCAGCAGTCGGACCCAGGGGGCTAATGAAAAACTGTTTTTT. Translating it yields CASSRTQGANEKLFF.

The chain joins TRBV11-3 to TRBJ2-1, with 10 bases lining up with TRBD2. This CDR3 comprises 15 residues. V lost 5 bases to trimming and J lost 8 bases; unmatched junction nucleotides: 9. From germline, CDR1 is SGHNT and CDR2 YENEEA. The CDR3 sequence is CASSPAGGASHEQFF. In DNA, the CDR3 is TGTGCCAGCAGCCCAGCGGGGGGGGCTTCGCATGAGCAGTTCTTC.